This T cell receptor (beta chain) stems from a study of blood T cells in healthy people across ages. The study, taken as a whole, reports: Age advanced and TCR beta diversity per million T cells fell, roughly linearly.

A note on this clonotype: Its specificity is not known.

A second about 7 to 11 cycle PCR used barcoded and J-beta primers. TCRdb processed the 5' RACE reads anew with MiXCR; each CDR3 protein has one entry. The repertoire holds over a million distinct CDR3 sequences, with 25% as singletons. The data also belong to a second study, concerning T cells of mothers and their children.

This TCR came from a girl aged 2 to 10 in good health. Sequenced sample: blood.

CDR3: CASSQWIQGENIQYF. Here the CDR3 DNA reads TGTGCCAGCAGCCAATGGATACAGGGAGAGAACATTCAGTACTTC. The rearrangement joins TRBV5-4 to TRBJ2-4; TRBD1 is a possible D gene (6 bases). This CDR3 region has 15 residues. Germline V gene lookup returns CDR1 SGHNT and CDR2 YYREEE (reference sequence). Trimming stripped 4 bases from V and 7 bases from J, with 18 bases between.